This TCR beta chain was profiled in a study of shared clonotypes between healthy human individuals. Study summary: A few men and a couple of women, aged 18 to 49, were donors.

This CDR3 has 14 amino acids. Germline CDR1 and CDR2: LNHDA and SQIVND (reference sequence). V was shortened by 0 bases and J by 3 bases, with 9 bases between the two germline ends. Naive CD8 populations comprised CD45RO-negative cells positively selected for CCR7, excluding terminally differentiated effector memory CD45RA+ cells. Measured with immunoSEQ multiplex PCR; TCRdb has only the in-frame clones, and not every one. The sample has about 820,000 clones; 90% to 95% are singletons. The sequencing sample was made of naive CD8+ T cells sorted from blood. The clonotype originates from a man in his thirties or forties in good health. The chain combines TRBV19 with TRBJ2-7; D is undetermined. The CDR3 nucleotides are TGTGCCAGTAGTATAGAGGGCAGCAGCTACGAGCAGTACTTC. This translates into CASSIEGSSYEQYF.